This T cell receptor beta chain stems from a study of cytomegalovirus exposure and HLA in healthy donors (dated by TCRdb to 2015 to 2018). In the study overall: According to an earlier analysis of around 600 of the donors, roughly 180 million T cells yielded 100 million or so unique TCR beta sequences and 250 to 350 Gb of sequence data. The number of donors typed differed by locus, with roughly 620-640 for A, B, C, DRB1 and DQB1, about 500 for DQA1, nearly 610 for DPA1, and some 440 for DPB1. The later analysis used no new phenotypic data to find candidate immune exposures, relying instead on TCR beta sequences and their occurrence across donors. Among the roughly 370 genotyped donors, around 81% belonged to the genetic ancestry cluster associated with self-reported Caucasian donors. In addition to the first cohort of 666 subjects, a separate validation cohort of 120 different subjects was used. Alongside the repertoire data, information on donor age, sex, ethnicity and CMV serostatus was compiled. Both class I and class II loci were covered by HLA typing, at four-digit resolution. The study aimed to test whether signatures of past pathogen exposure could be identified by cataloging public T cell receptors. All discovery cohort repertoires had been generated using a single sequencing platform. To decide whether each TCR beta V gene segment behaved as functional or pseudogenic, an earlier analysis of several hundred of the donors relied on high-throughput TCR beta sequencing. To predict cytomegalovirus infection status, the study combined high-throughput TCR immunosequencing, statistical association of individual TCRs with disease status, and machine learning. In a later analysis, previously published TCR beta repertoires from 670 or so donors were re-analyzed and high-resolution HLA genotyping was added so that TCR occurrence patterns could be studied. About 300 gigabases of sequencing data and approximately 91 million unique TCR sequences made up an early release that covered 640 HLA-typed donors. Roughly 5 DR-DQ haplotypes were treated as single units for association and clustering because of strong linkage in the cohort. Genome-wide SNP genotypes for about 55% of the roughly 670 donors were used in a later genetic analysis, which treated that subset as a discovery cohort. The T cell repertoires of about 700 subjects were profiled by immunosequencing and related to cytomegalovirus serostatus. Among under 450 genotyped donors of the cohort, an average of roughly 240,000 unique TCR beta nucleotide sequences were sequenced per donor, roughly 20% of them non-productive. Summary of the overall study and its limitations: According to a later analysis, TCR association rates differed among HLA loci, with DRB1 alleles showing the most associated TCRs and HLA-C alleles showing the fewest. In a later genetic analysis, fewer N-insertions in productive TCRs were reported among donors in an Asian-associated ancestry cluster than the roughly 700-donor mean. The classifier was reported to diagnose cytomegalovirus status with high specificity and sensitivity in both the original and validation cohorts. The 87-base-pair reads could not distinguish some IMGT-functional V segments, including TRBV6-2 and TRBV6-3, so those segments were excluded. Because counts were too low, seventeen rarely observed V segments, including chromosome 9 orphons, were excluded from the earlier analysis of fewer than 650 of the donors. A few of the identified cytomegalovirus-associated TCR beta chains were confirmed in vitro to be specific for cytomegalovirus antigens. The sequencing pipeline was judged likely to have produced a cluster of highly shared sequence variants as a technical artifact. In an earlier analysis of some 500 of the donors, most TCR beta V segments were observed in productive rearrangements about 90% or about 30% of the time, broadly matching IMGT annotations. The cohort was sequenced for TCR beta chains only, and without alpha or paired-chain data the features that could be detected were limited. In a later analysis, HLA-associated TCR beta chains were found to be more clonally expanded and to have lower generation probabilities than equally common non-associated chains. According to a later analysis, parvovirus B19, influenza, CMV and Epstein-Barr virus appeared linked to several top co-occurrence clusters. In a later genetic analysis, a missense DCLRE1C variant was associated with V-gene and J-gene trimming of TCR beta chains, and the association was replicated in an independent cohort. Correlated functional status among segregating V segments might be attributable to linkage disequilibrium, but an unknown experimental factor could not be ruled out. While some public TCRs were present in many individuals, most TCR sequences turned up only very rarely across donors. A further reported finding was that TCR beta sequences accurately predicted the HLA-A and HLA-B alleles for most subjects in the first cohort. Because some donors lacked HLA typing at each locus, the association tests relied only on the typed subset. Sequencing depth was assumed to be roughly uniform across donors in the presence/absence analyses, though that assumption may not hold. A total of about 180 TCR beta chains were listed by the study as associated with cytomegalovirus. Immune exposure information for the cohort was limited to CMV serostatus. A later analysis associated about 17,000 TCR beta sequences with specific HLA alleles at a false discovery rate of 0.05. Strong co-occurrence of HLA alleles, especially DR and DQ, made assigning TCR associations to individual alleles difficult. It was suggested by the authors that the approach could potentially be generalized to other disease states and immunological phenotypes. Most CMV-associated TCR beta chains appeared to be HLA-restricted in a later analysis, and the HLA associations seemed to be driven largely by CMV exposure.

The cohort consisted of approximately 690 healthy bone marrow donors. Cohort members were all nominally healthy when sampled, although unrecorded immune exposures were likely present. The donor tested CMV seropositive, placing the donor among the roughly 270 seropositive members of the cohort. Every donor gave a peripheral blood sample, and the peripheral blood mononuclear cells from that sample were used for TCR beta sequencing. Genomic DNA was extracted from the blood cell samples with the Qiagen DNeasy Blood Extraction Kit. Trimming costs V 5 bases and J 1 base, and their ends lie 14 bases apart. Via the germline V gene, CDR1 is SGHAT and CDR2 FQNNGV. The CDR3 starts with the cysteine, ends with the phenylalanine, and has 15 residues. Of all the DNA, just the CDR3 is kept, 45 bases in frame from base 1. A word on this clone: Its cognate antigen has yet to be identified. Per-base qualities were not stored, and no clone one base away is much larger.

Receptors were amplified or captured by the immunoSEQ multiplex PCR assay. The multiplex PCR relied on a mix of 60 forward primers for TCR Vbeta segments and 13 reverse primers for TCR Jbeta segments. The CDR3 region of rearranged TCR beta genes was amplified from genomic DNA with a multiplex PCR assay. Amplified TCR beta libraries were sequenced as 87-base-pair reads on the Illumina HiSeq System. The original methods were these. A later analysis counted about 80 million unique TCR beta chains across the 650 to 800 repertoires, and some 12 million of these chains were shared by at least two donors. To remove PCR and sequencing errors, raw reads were error-corrected and collapsed into unique sequences using a nearest-neighbor algorithm that merged closely related sequences. CDR3 sequences were aligned to IMGT reference sequences to assign V, D and J gene segments. Each retained sequence needed at least a six-nucleotide match to both a V gene segment and a J gene segment. A rearrangement was called productive if the CDR3 had no stop codons and remained in frame with V and J, and every other rearrangement was called non-productive. Following IMGT convention, CDR3 was defined as the stretch from the second conserved V-encoded cysteine to the conserved J-encoded phenylalanine. Sequences without an unambiguous match to a single V gene segment were excluded from the earlier analysis of approximately 560 of the donors. An earlier analysis of several hundred of the donors called V segments functional above 56.7% productive rearrangements and segregating when the between-donor standard deviation exceeded 5%. A statistical classification framework was developed to diagnose cytomegalovirus status using the catalog of TCR beta chain sequences. V and J gene assignment, in a later analysis, came from comparing TCR nucleotide sequences with IMGT/GENE-DB human TR gene sequences. A later analysis assigned CDR3 sequences and most-parsimonious VDJ recombination scenarios with the TCRdist pipeline. A later analysis defined each TCR beta chain by its CDR3 amino acid sequence plus V-gene family, and excluded reads lacking a unique V-gene family. To address suspected cross-contamination and a sequencing artifact, a later analysis removed approximately 600 highly shared, low-generation-probability nucleotide sequences. A later analysis calculated a clonal expansion index for each public chain from normalized within-repertoire ranks of inferred template counts. In a later analysis, generation probabilities were computed using a VDJ recombination model fitted to out-of-frame rearrangements, and the results were checked against IGoR. In a later analysis, hypergeometric tests were used to score TCR-TCR, TCR-HLA and TCR-CMV co-occurrence, with a repertoire-size bias correction applied to TCR pairs. To estimate false discovery rates, a later analysis permuted the HLA or CMV assignments 20 times. In a later analysis, co-occurring TCRs were grouped using DBSCAN, and TCRdist sequence similarity was added for clustering within HLA-allele-positive subsets. Repertoires with fewer than 30,000 or more than 120,000 public chains, plus five repertoires with anomalous nucleotide sharing, were excluded from co-occurrence clustering. Here the immuneACCESS table is served through TCRdb, limited to in-frame sequences with V and J called. Missing clones are a known gap in these copies; in checked studies unresolved V genes cover under half, and the rest lacks a known reason. D and trimming come from the DNA, and the V and J calls and clone size come from that table. The sample table shows 200,000 to 250,000 clones, and roughly four fifths are seen once. 8% of the sample lies in the top ten.

This TCR was sampled from a woman aged 55-69 years in good health and CMV-seropositive. The chain joins TRBV11-2 to TRBJ1-1; TRBD1 is a possible D gene, resting on 5 matching bases. Sequenced material: PBMCs. The CDR3 region: CASSLGGLQNTEAFF. Read as DNA, the sequence is TGTGCCAGCAGCCTTGGGGGACTGCAGAACACTGAAGCTTTCTTT.